Shown below are 32 T cell receptor beta chains from a single sample sequenced in a study of CXCR3-negative and CXCR3-positive naive CD8 T cells. Preparation of TRB cDNA libraries relied on 5' RACE carrying UMI labels. TCRdb reprocessed the 5' RACE reads and reports one entry per CDR3 protein, with no DNA. The sample spans 65,000 to 75,000 distinct CDR3 sequences; the ten largest clones claim about 1.5%. Sequencing used naive CXCR3- CD8+ T cells from blood. Subset of the sample: CD45RO-CCR7+CD27+CD95- naive CD8+ T cells lacking CXCR3 (TNR3-). The receptors stem from a human donor in good health. Some clones in this sample may be carry-over from other donors' samples.

This chain connects TRBV7-6 to TRBJ2-1; with no DNA, the TCRdb D assignment of TRBD1 cannot be verified. The CDR3 has 15 amino acids. CDR1 and CDR2 (germline): SGHVS, FNYEAQ. The CDR3 sequence: CASSLVGVSYNEQFF.

The V gene is TRBV27, the J gene TRBJ2-1; TCRdb indicates TRBD2, and absent DNA this call remains unverified. The germline V gene encodes CDR1 MNHEY and CDR2 SMNVEV (reference sequence). There are 14 residues in the CDR3. The CDR3 reads CASSPGLTYNEQFF.

The chain joins TRBV18 to TRBJ1-1. The CDR3 is 13 amino acids. Germline V CDR1 and CDR2: KGHSH, LQKENI. The CDR3 sequence is CASSPGRYTEAFF.

This sequence joins TRBV2 and TRBJ2-2. The CDR3 is 12 amino acids. The germline V gene has CDR1 SNHLY and CDR2 FYNNEI. The CDR3 sequence: CASREGAGELFF.

The chain employs TRBV4-1 and TRBJ2-1. This CDR3 has 14 amino acids. Looked up from germline, CDR1 is MGHRA and CDR2 is YSYEKL. Here the CDR3 reads CASSQEDTDNEQFF.

Here the CDR3 reads CSVKGNDEKLFF. The chain carries TRBV29-1 and TRBJ1-4. CDR1 and CDR2 from the germline V gene are SQVTM and ANQGSEA. The CDR3 extends over 12 amino acids.

The chain is built from TRBV28 and TRBJ2-1; TCRdb proposes TRBD2, but this gene call is untestable without DNA. Per the germline V gene, CDR1 is MDHEN and CDR2 is SYDVKM. This CDR3 spans 13 amino acids. CDR3 amino acids: CASSWREYNEQFF.

This chain links TRBV6-6 with TRBJ2-3; TCRdb selects TRBD1, and the lack of DNA leaves this call unchecked. Germline loops: CDR1 MNHNY, CDR2 SVGAGI (reference sequence). This CDR3 comprises 15 residues. This CDR3 is CASSYLPGALDTQYF.

The V and J genes are TRBV5-1 and TRBJ2-7; with no DNA, the TCRdb D assignment of TRBD2 cannot be verified. Germline V gene sequence: CDR1 SGHRS, CDR2 YFSETQ. The CDR3 loop spans 17 amino acids. This CDR3 is CASSSSVAGGRIHEQYF.

The chain recombines TRBV6-5 with TRBJ2-1; there is no DNA to check the TCRdb D call of TRBD2. The CDR3 sequence is 15 residues long. Germline assignment: CDR1 MNHEY and CDR2 SVGAGI. CDR3 sequence reads: CASSLSGRLYNEQFF.

The CDR3 reads CSAPTLAERGDTQYF. V usage is TRBV29-1 and J usage is TRBJ2-3; TCRdb's D gene call, TRBD2, goes unchecked for lack of DNA. CDR1 and CDR2 from the germline V gene are SQVTM and ANQGSEA. This CDR3 contains 15 residues.

The chain uses TRBV19 and TRBJ1-2. CDR1 and CDR2 (germline): LNHDA, SQIVND (reference sequence). The CDR3 runs to 13 residues. The CDR3 region is CAIPLEGEDGYTF.

The V and J genes are TRBV7-9 and TRBJ2-7. The CDR3 has 12 amino acids. CDR1 and CDR2 (germline): SEHNR, FQNEAQ (reference sequence). The chain's CDR3 is CASSLGISEQYF.

The chain couples TRBV28 to TRBJ2-5; TCRdb proposes TRBD2, but this gene call is untestable without DNA. Germline V gene lookup returns CDR1 MDHEN and CDR2 SYDVKM. The CDR3 consists of 15 residues. CDR3 sequence: CASSFQSGEQETQYF.

The V gene is TRBV20-1, the J gene TRBJ2-1; with no DNA, the TCRdb D assignment of TRBD2 cannot be verified. CDR1 and CDR2 from the germline V gene are DFQATT and SNEGSKA (reference sequence). The CDR3 runs 16 residues. CDR3 sequence: CSARDRRRSSYNEQFF.

The chain joins TRBV28 to TRBJ1-2. The V gene's germline CDR1 is MDHEN and CDR2 SYDVKM. This CDR3 is built from 15 residues. CDR3 residues: CASSLVRNWNYGYTF.

The J gene is TRBJ2-7, the V gene TRBV7-9. The CDR3 is 12 amino acids. Germline V gene sequence: CDR1 SEHNR, CDR2 FQNEAQ (reference sequence). Here the CDR3 reads CASSLVAYEQYF.

V usage is TRBV6-1 and J usage is TRBJ1-1. Per the germline V gene, CDR1 is MNHNS and CDR2 is SASEGT. The CDR3 loop spans 16 amino acids. The CDR3 here is CASSEWVAFADTEAFF.

V is TRBV7-2 and J is TRBJ2-7; TCRdb indicates TRBD2, and absent DNA this call remains unverified. CDR1 is SGHTA and CDR2 is FQGNSA in the germline V gene. This CDR3 has 15 amino acids. The CDR3 loop reads CASSLGLAEGYEQYF.

The chain links TRBV3-1 to TRBJ2-3; there is no DNA to check the TCRdb D call of TRBD2. CDR3 length: 14 residues. Germline V gene lookup returns CDR1 LGHDT and CDR2 YNNKEL (reference sequence). The CDR3 region is CASSLTSGVNTQYF.

The CDR3 loop reads CASSRGGGFSTDTQYF. The V and J genes are TRBV5-6 and TRBJ2-3; TCRdb's assignment of TRBD1 cannot be checked, as there is no DNA. CDR1 SGHDT and CDR2 YYEEEE come from the germline V gene. This CDR3 is 16 amino acids long.

The CDR3 here is CASSLSRSGTGGYEQYF. The chain employs TRBV11-3 and TRBJ2-7; TCRdb indicates TRBD1, and absent DNA this call remains unverified. Germline loops: CDR1 SGHNT, CDR2 YENEEA. The CDR3 runs to 17 residues.

V usage is TRBV20-1 and J usage is TRBJ1-6. Per germline, CDR1 DFQATT and CDR2 SNEGSKA (reference sequence). This CDR3 contains 13 residues. The CDR3 region is CSARGKEYSPLHF.

CDR3 sequence reads: CASHGLNGAEDTEGFF. V and J are TRBV6-2 or TRBV6-3 and TRBJ1-1; TCRdb's assignment of TRBD1 cannot be checked, as there is no DNA. The CDR3 length is 16 residues. CDR1 MNHEY and CDR2 SVGEGT come from the germline V gene.

The chain couples TRBV5-1 to TRBJ2-7; without DNA, the TCRdb call of TRBD1 cannot be checked. Germline CDR1 SGHRS, CDR2 YFSETQ. This CDR3 contains 14 residues. CDR3 residues: CASSQGQVSYEQYF.

This chain uses TRBV6-5 with TRBJ1-1. There are 15 residues in the CDR3. Germline-derived CDR1 and CDR2 are MNHEY and SVGAGI. This CDR3 is CASSYSSRISTEAFF.

The chain uses TRBV7-3 and TRBJ2-7; the TCRdb call, TRBD1, lacks DNA for checking. This CDR3 region has 13 residues. Germline V CDR1 and CDR2: SGHTA, FQGTGA. CDR3 residues: CASSYAGNYEQYF.

The chain recombines TRBV19 with TRBJ2-1; TCRdb proposes TRBD1, but this gene call is untestable without DNA. Germline assignment: CDR1 LNHDA and CDR2 SQIVND (reference sequence). The length of the CDR3 is 12 residues. The CDR3 loop reads CASSIVGGEQFF.

The V call is TRBV10-1, the J call TRBJ2-4; TCRdb names TRBD2, which stays unverified in the absence of DNA. The CDR3 consists of 17 residues. Germline V gives CDR1 WNHNN, CDR2 SYGVQD (reference sequence). This chain's CDR3 is CASRYYRAAFGENIQYF.

The rearrangement uses TRBV29-1 and TRBJ2-1; as DNA is missing, the TRBD1 call by TCRdb cannot be tested. Germline CDR1 SQVTM, CDR2 ANQGSEA. This CDR3 has 13 amino acids. Here the CDR3 reads CSVGTGLANEQFF.

V usage is TRBV19 and J usage is TRBJ2-1; TCRdb reports TRBD1, a call that lacks DNA to check it against. CDR1 and CDR2 from the germline V gene are LNHDA and SQIVND (reference sequence). The CDR3 has 17 residues. CDR3 sequence: CASSTTPGTGGDNEQFF.

The chain uses TRBV20-1 and TRBJ2-3; TCRdb's assignment of TRBD2 cannot be checked, as there is no DNA. The CDR3 is made up of 15 amino acids. Germline loops: CDR1 DFQATT, CDR2 SNEGSKA (reference sequence). Here the CDR3 reads CSARDLAGRSDTQYF.